The sequence of this TCR beta chain was determined in a study of post-analysis software for immune sequencing data. Turning to the study itself: Disease courses included relapsing-remitting, secondary progressive and progressive-relapsing multiple sclerosis. Study results and limitations: A handful of TRBV segments were significantly more frequent in patients than in controls. TRBV5-6, TRBV5-1 and TRBV20-1 were among these segments. Normalized Chao1 diversity was significantly lower in multiple sclerosis patients than in controls. Samples sharing a preparation batch grouped tightly together when assessed by F measure.

Germline CDR1 is MNHNS and CDR2 is SASEGT. Trimming took 2 bases from V and 2 from J, leaving 7 bases between them. The CDR3 is made up of 13 amino acids. Presence of unique molecular identifiers characterized the TCR beta cDNA libraries. There were roughly 0.85 to 11 million T cells, and around 500,000 cDNA molecules came from them. TCRdb independently ran MiXCR on the PCR reads; one entry per CDR3 protein. The sample includes 700,000 to 800,000 distinct CDR3 sequences, about 32% of them seen just once. On this clonotype itself: Its antigen remains unknown.

The specimen sequenced was blood. The clonotype was recovered from a girl aged 10 to 17 with multiple sclerosis. This chain links TRBV6-1 with TRBJ2-7; D remains ambiguous. The CDR3 loop is CASSESDTYEQYF. The CDR3 DNA is TGTGCCAGCAGTGAATCGGATACCTACGAGCAGTACTTC.